This T cell receptor (beta chain) stems from a study of blood T cell repertoires in COVID-19 (dated by TCRdb to about 2020). Background on the whole study: Samples covering the acute and convalescent phases of COVID-19 were provided by collaborators in the United States, Italy and Spain. The material from the prospective study consisted of cDNA or gDNA derived from T cells, B-cell-depleted T cells, or PBMCs. The dataset comprised deeply sampled blood TCRbeta repertoires from subjects exposed to, actively infected with, or recovered from COVID-19. The repertoires were released in a freely available public database intended as a resource for research on the immune response to SARS-CoV-2. Samples were obtained from the ongoing ImmuneRACE study (first 160 participants) and from 1,200 or so subjects provided by 6 global collaborators. Sample metadata almost always included a de-identified subject ID, COVID-19 status, age in years and sex. Where HLA class I and class II types were available, the types were taken from metadata supplied by the sample provider, not from assay-based typing. Broad study findings and their caveats: Clinical and demographic metadata were provided uncurated, with the amount varying by source and participant.

TCRbeta CDR3 regions were amplified from genomic DNA using the immunoSEQ Assay, a bias-controlled multiplex PCR. Processing in the source paper ran as follows. The number of nucleated cells in each sample was estimated from the amplification of reference gene primers within the assay. To quantify the absolute abundance of each unique TCRbeta CDR3 rearrangement, sequence reads were collapsed and filtered. For each sample, productive Simpson clonality was calculated as the square root of Simpson's diversity index across productive rearrangements. TCRdb provides this immuneACCESS table in a form limited to in-frame rearrangements. Some clones are lacking; in checked studies, under half of them reflect an unresolved V gene, and why the rest are absent is not known. From that table come the V and J calls and clone size; the DNA was used to work out D and trimming. Present in this sample are over 150,000 clones, around 82% of which were seen just once. The biggest ten clones account for 0.55% to 0.75% of the sample.

Notes on this clone: Its antigen is currently not known. No much larger clone exists at a distance of one base, and base qualities are not known.

At one collaborating source in Seattle, patients were enrolled during active infection and were followed longitudinally through the course of disease. Each collaborating institution followed its own protocols to collect whole blood in K2EDTA tubes. For TCRbeta analysis, collaborator samples were shipped as frozen whole blood, as isolated PBMCs, or as DNA extracted from either sample type. This sequence originates from a man aged 60 to 69 with COVID-19, enrolled during active disease. Sequencing input: peripheral blood.

The CDR3 protein is CASSQDLKGTINQPQHF. The nucleotide sequence is TGCGCCAGCAGCCAAGATCTAAAGGGGACAATCAATCAGCCCCAGCATTTT. This sequence uses TRBV4-3 and TRBJ1-5; the D region possibly corresponds to TRBD1 (6 bases align). V is pared back by 0 bases and J by 3 bases, with 15 bases lying between the germline termini. From the germline V gene, CDR1 is LGHNA and CDR2 is YSLEER. The CDR3 covers 17 residues, taking in both the cysteine and the phenylalanine. This entry keeps only the CDR3 DNA: 51 bases, framed from base 1.